The following is a T cell receptor (beta chain) sequence with its context. Its antigen is undetermined. This could be a read error, since a much larger clone is one nucleotide away. These data originate in a study of blood T cells in healthy people across ages. Findings and limits, study-wide: Older age went with lower TCR beta diversity per million T cells, in a roughly linear way.

Germline loops: CDR1 MNHNY, CDR2 SVGAGI (reference sequence). The CDR3 runs to 15 residues. Next came a second PCR, run for about 7 to 11 cycles, which used a sample-barcoded 5' primer along with a J-beta primer mix. Each CDR3 protein gets one entry after TCRdb re-called the 5' RACE reads with MiXCR. The sample records roughly 900,000 distinct CDR3 sequences, 25% to 35% being singletons. No fewer than 5.5 micrograms of total RNA were isolated from every sample. This TCR derives from an elderly woman in good health. This chain joins TRBV6-6 and TRBJ1-4; 9 nucleotides line up with TRBD1. Sequencing input: blood. CDR3 region: CASSYMTGGNEKPFF. The CDR3 coding sequence is TGTGCCAGCAGTTACATGACAGGGGGTAATGAAAAACCGTTTTTT.